This T cell receptor beta chain was sequenced in a study of blood T cell repertoires in COVID-19. Study-wide background: There were acute and convalescent COVID-19 samples, and they came from the United States, Italy and Spain.

CDR1 is LGHNA, CDR2 YNFKEQ, per germline. V shed 0 bases, J shed 4 bases, and the junction held 2 bases outside the gene matches. The CDR3 is made up of 15 amino acids. As to this clone: Other DNA sequences of this sample code for an identical CDR3.

Some clones are missing from TCRdb's copy, which holds only in-frame ones; the method was immunoSEQ multiplex PCR. The sample has 95,000 to 110,000 clones, about 91% seen once; the top ten hold under 6.5%. This rearrangement joins TRBV4-2 to TRBJ2-7; 11 bases align to TRBD2. Sequenced: peripheral blood. This TCR was recovered from a human donor in a cohort sampled during active COVID-19. The CDR3 loop reads CASSQDTSGSYEQYF. CDR3 nucleotide sequence: TGTGCCAGCAGCCAAGATACTAGCGGGAGTTACGAGCAGTACTTC.